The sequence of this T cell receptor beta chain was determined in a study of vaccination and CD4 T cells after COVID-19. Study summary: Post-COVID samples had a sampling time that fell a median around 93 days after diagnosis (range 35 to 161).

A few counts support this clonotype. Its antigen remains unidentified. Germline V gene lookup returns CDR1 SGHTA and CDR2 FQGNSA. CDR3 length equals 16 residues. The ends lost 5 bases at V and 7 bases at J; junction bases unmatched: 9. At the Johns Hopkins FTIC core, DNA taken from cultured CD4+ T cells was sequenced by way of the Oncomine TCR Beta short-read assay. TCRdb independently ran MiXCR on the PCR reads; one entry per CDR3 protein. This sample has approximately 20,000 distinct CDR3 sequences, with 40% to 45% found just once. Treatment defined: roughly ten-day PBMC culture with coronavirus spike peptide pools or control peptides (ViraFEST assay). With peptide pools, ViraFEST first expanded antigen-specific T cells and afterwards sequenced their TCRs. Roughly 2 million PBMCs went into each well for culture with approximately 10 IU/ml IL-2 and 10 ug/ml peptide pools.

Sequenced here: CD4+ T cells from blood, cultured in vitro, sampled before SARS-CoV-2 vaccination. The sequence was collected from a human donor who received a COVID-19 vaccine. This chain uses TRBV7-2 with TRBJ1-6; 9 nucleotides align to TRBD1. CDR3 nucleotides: TGTGCCAGCAGCCCGGCGCCTGGGACAGGGAATTCACCCCTCCACTTT. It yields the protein CASSPAPGTGNSPLHF.